These T cell receptor beta chains were read from a single sample in a study of beta chain features in type 1 diabetes. Only in-frame clones appear in the TCRdb table, and some are missing; sequencing was by immunoSEQ multiplex PCR. The data contain some 150,000 clones, roughly 9.7% of them seen just once; the ten biggest clones take up about 0.6%. The material sequenced was central memory CD4+ T cells from blood. The receptors derive from a middle-aged woman in good health. Both conserved end residues are part of each CDR3. Each record gives: J gene, clone size, D gene, V gene, CDR3 protein, CDR3 DNA. D genes are given only for firm matches. Clone size appears in some rows only: once, few, many, or a class for an expanded clone.

TRBJ1-3 | . | . | TRBV7-9 | CASSEVGSSGNTIYF | TGTGCCAGCAGCGAAGTTGGGAGCTCTGGAAACACCATATATTTT
TRBJ2-7 | . | TRBD2 | TRBV2 | CASSRAGGPYEQYF | TGTGCCAGCAGTAGAGCGGGGGGGCCCTACGAGCAGTACTTC
TRBJ2-3 | . | . | TRBV6-5 | CASSYGRGSTDTQYF | TGTGCCAGCAGTTACGGGCGGGGCAGCACAGATACGCAGTATTTT
TRBJ2-3 | many | . | TRBV29-1 | CSVESVLPQEYF | TGCAGCGTTGAATCAGTTTTGCCCCAGGAGTATTTT
TRBJ2-5 | few | TRBD2 | TRBV11-2 | CASSLFAGGTPGTQYF | TGTGCCAGCAGCTTATTTGCGGGGGGAACCCCAGGGACCCAGTACTTC
TRBJ1-5 | . | TRBD1 | TRBV4-2 | CASSPGGRQPQHF | TGTGCCAGCAGCCCAGGGGGCAGGCAGCCCCAGCATTTT
TRBJ2-2 | few | TRBD1 | TRBV4-3 | CASSQRLRGGGPSGELFF | TGCGCCAGCAGCCAAAGACTCAGAGGGGGCGGACCTTCCGGGGAGCTGTTTTTT
TRBJ1-2 | . | . | TRBV7-2 | CASSLVSQANYGYTF | TGTGCCAGCAGCTTAGTGTCGCAGGCGAACTATGGCTACACCTTC
TRBJ2-7 | many | . | TRBV29-1 | CSVIDPGEQYF | TGCAGCGTAATTGATCCGGGCGAGCAGTACTTC
TRBJ1-2 | few | . | TRBV5-1 | CASSLDIYGYTF | TGCGCCAGCAGCTTGGACATTTATGGCTACACCTTC
TRBJ2-5 | few | TRBD2 | TRBV7-2 | CASSLAIGVAGQETQYF | TGTGCCAGCAGCTTAGCGATCGGGGTAGCGGGGCAAGAGACCCAGTACTTC
TRBJ1-1 | . | . | TRBV7-2 | CASSLWAGGSGTEAFF | TGTGCCAGCAGCTTATGGGCGGGGGGAAGTGGGACTGAAGCTTTCTTT
TRBJ1-2 | many | TRBD1 | TRBV7-2 | CAITGTGTNYGYTF | TGTGCCATCACAGGGACAGGGACAAACTATGGCTACACCTTC
TRBJ2-7 | few | . | TRBV29-1 | CSAGRRGFYEQYF | TGCAGCGCCGGGCGGAGGGGTTTCTACGAGCAGTACTTC
TRBJ1-1 | few | . | TRBV5-1 | CASSPGTTNTEAFF | TGCGCCAGCAGCCCGGGGACAACGAACACTGAAGCTTTCTTT
TRBJ2-3 | few | . | TRBV4-2 | CASSPNEGGVTDTQYF | TGTGCCAGCAGCCCTAACGAGGGCGGGGTCACAGATACGCAGTATTTT
TRBJ2-1 | . | TRBD1 | TRBV18 | CASSRDREVNEQFF | TGTGCCAGCTCACGGGACAGGGAAGTTAATGAGCAGTTCTTC
TRBJ2-5 | . | . | TRBV5-1 | CASSLTSMGETQYF | TGCGCCAGCAGCCTCACTAGCATGGGAGAGACCCAGTACTTC
TRBJ2-2 | once | . | TRBV6-5 | CASSYGGGRAGELFF | TGTGCCAGCAGTTACGGCGGGGGCAGGGCCGGGGAGCTGTTTTTT
TRBJ2-7 | few | . | TRBV2 | CASRDFYEQYF | TGTGCCAGCAGAGACTTTTACGAGCAGTACTTC
TRBJ2-2 | many | TRBD1 | TRBV7-9 | CASSKTDRDTGELFF | TGTGCCAGCAGCAAGACCGACAGGGACACCGGGGAGCTGTTTTTT
TRBJ1-5 | many | TRBD1 | TRBV10-3 | CAISEGTGDQPQHF | TGTGCCATCAGTGAAGGGACAGGTGATCAGCCCCAGCATTTT
TRBJ2-3 | . | . | TRBV10-2 | CASSEALRTNTDTQYF | TGCGCCAGCAGTGAGGCCTTGAGGACTAACACAGATACGCAGTATTTT
TRBJ2-1 | . | TRBD2 | TRBV11-2 | CASSPIGSGGLYEQFF | TGTGCCAGCAGCCCTATAGGGAGCGGGGGGCTGTATGAGCAGTTCTTC
TRBJ2-7 | . | . | TRBV19 | CASSIFDSEQYF | TGTGCCAGTAGTATCTTCGACTCCGAGCAGTACTTC
TRBJ2-1 | few | . | TRBV11-2 | CASSSRLGNYNEQFF | TGTGCCAGCAGCTCAAGACTAGGAAACTACAATGAGCAGTTCTTC
TRBJ2-1 | . | TRBD2 | TRBV18 | CASSLAGGRHEQFF | TGTGCCAGCTCACTTGCGGGGGGGCGTCATGAGCAGTTCTTC
TRBJ2-2 | . | TRBD1 | TRBV7-2 | CASSFDQGAGELFF | TGTGCCAGCAGCTTTGATCAGGGGGCCGGGGAGCTGTTTTTT
TRBJ1-1 | . | . | TRBV2 | CASSERGTTEAFF | TGTGCCAGCAGTGAAAGGGGTACCACTGAAGCTTTCTTT
TRBJ1-2 | . | . | TRBV18 | CASSPGQNPNYGYTF | TGTGCCAGCTCACCAGGACAGAACCCTAACTATGGCTACACCTTC
TRBJ1-1 | few | . | TRBV5-1 | CASSPEGSRTTEAFF | TGCGCCAGCAGCCCAGAGGGCAGCCGGACCACTGAAGCTTTCTTT
TRBJ2-7 | . | . | TRBV11-2 | CASSLRYEQYF | TGTGCCAGCAGCTTACGCTACGAGCAGTACTTC
TRBJ1-2 | . | . | TRBV29-1 | CSVEVDSVLGYTF | TGCAGCGTTGAAGTTGACAGTGTCTTGGGCTACACCTTC
TRBJ1-6 | . | . | TRBV2 | CASSEAGAHNSSPLHF | TGTGCCAGCAGTGAAGCTGGGGCGCATAATTCTTCACCCCTCCACTTT
TRBJ2-3 | . | . | TRBV4-3 | CASSQGGSRTDTQYF | TGCGCCAGCAGCCAAGGAGGATCTCGCACAGATACGCAGTATTTT
TRBJ2-1 | few | . | TRBV5-1 | CASSQQTGYNEQFF | TGCGCCAGCAGTCAGCAGACAGGCTACAATGAGCAGTTCTTC
TRBJ1-5 | few | . | TRBV5-6 | CASSLGPSGRGNQPQHF | TGTGCCAGCAGCTTGGGCCCCTCGGGGAGAGGGAATCAGCCCCAGCATTTT
TRBJ1-2 | few | TRBD1 | TRBV29-1 | CSVGQGSYGYTF | TGCAGCGTGGGACAGGGGTCCTATGGCTACACCTTC